The entry below describes one T cell receptor (beta chain). This CDR3 region has 16 residues. CDR1 SNHLY and CDR2 FYNNEI come from the germline V gene. V shed 7 bases and J 4 bases; nucleotides not matched to a gene: 11. These data are taken from a study of TIL therapy for anti-PD-1-resistant metastatic lung cancer. The immunoSEQ assay was v3. TCRdb's copy holds only in-frame clones and misses some; the assay was immunoSEQ multiplex PCR. Of about 50,000 clones in the sample, roughly 70% are singletons; the top ten hold roughly 6%. Documented time point: pre-treatment sample, taken before nivolumab and TIL therapy. Tumor tissue came from excised metastases, mostly pleural nodules or supraclavicular lymph nodes.

The clonotype was recovered from a person aged 25 to 85 with non-small cell lung cancer. Sample: tumor tissue, taken at baseline. The chain recombines TRBV2 with TRBJ1-5, with 9 nucleotides matching TRBD1. CDR3 in amino acids: CASNVPGTGKNQPQHF. The CDR3 DNA reads TGTGCCAGCAACGTTCCCGGGACAGGGAAAAATCAGCCCCAGCATTTT.